This entry lists 6 T cell receptor beta chains sequenced from one sample in a study of shared clonotypes between healthy human individuals. Profiled with immunoSEQ multiplex PCR; TCRdb holds only in-frame clones, not every one. The sample contains 2 million to 2.5 million clones, approximately 90% of which appear only once. Sequencing was performed on naive CD4+ T cells from PBMCs. Subset noted: CD45RA+ positively selected. The receptor source for this set is a man younger than 35 in good health. Some clones in this sample may be carry-over from other donors' samples.

The chain couples TRBV6-5 to TRBJ2-1; 9 positions match TRBD1. The CDR3 length is 15 residues. Germline trimming cut 6 bases from V and 6 bases from J; bases unmatched to any gene: 9. The V gene's germline CDR1 is MNHEY and CDR2 SVGAGI. The CDR3 loop reads CASSARDRVRNEQFF. The DNA for the CDR3 is TGTGCCAGCAGCGCCCGGGACAGGGTGCGCAATGAGCAGTTCTTC.

The chain uses TRBV11-2 and TRBJ2-7; no clear D. Germline V CDR1 and CDR2: SGHAT, FQNNGV. Trimming shortened V by 4 bases and J by 0 bases, and 19 bases separated the two germline ends. This CDR3 region has 17 residues. This chain's CDR3 is CASSSQEYAGSSYEQYF. CDR3 nucleotide sequence: TGTGCCAGCAGCTCCCAGGAGTATGCAGGCAGCTCCTACGAGCAGTACTTC.

The gene calls are TRBV6-4 and TRBJ2-1; TRBD1 agrees at 10 bases. V trimming: 7 bases; J trimming: 4 bases; junction bases outside the gene matches: 7. Looked up from germline, CDR1 is MRHNA and CDR2 is SNTAGT. The length of the CDR3 is 15 residues. The CDR3: CASTRQGALYNEQFF. CDR3 in DNA: TGTGCCAGCACCCGACAGGGGGCCCTATACAATGAGCAGTTCTTC.

The chain carries TRBV6-4 and TRBJ1-5; no reliable D call. Between the trimmed V and J ends, which lost 9 bases and 4 bases, there was a span of 31 bases. CDR1 is MRHNA, CDR2 SNTAGT, per germline. The CDR3 covers 19 residues. CDR3 DNA sequence: TGTGCCAGTAAACTTCATACTCGGACGGGCCCCGGTAGGAATCAGCCCCAGCATTTT. Its translation: CASKLHTRTGPGRNQPQHF.

The chain links TRBV14 to TRBJ1-1, with 9 bases fitting TRBD1. The CDR3 is 15 residues long. In germline, CDR1 is SGHDN, CDR2 FVKESK. After removal of 6 bases from V and 0 bases from J, the junction contained 5 bases not matched to a gene. The CDR3 DNA is TGTGCCAGCAGGGACAGGGGTTCGGTGAACACTGAAGCTTTCTTT. Encoded protein: CASRDRGSVNTEAFF.

With respect to this clone: A read error may produce the germline difference seen at one junction end. The genes are TRBV7-9 and TRBJ1-2; D call uncertain. There are 12 residues in the CDR3. The germline gives CDR1 SEHNR, CDR2 FQNEAQ (reference sequence). The chain's CDR3 is CAGSPAFYGYTF. In DNA, the CDR3 is TGTGCCGGCAGCCCAGCATTTTATGGCTACACCTTC. Based on the CDR3 plus reference TRBV7-9 and TRBJ1-2, the full variable domain is DTGVSQNPRHKITKRGQNVTFRCDPISEHNRLYWYRQTLGQGPEFLTYFQNEAQLEKSRLLSDRFSAERPKGSFSTLEIQRTEQGDSAMYLCAGSPAFYGYTFGSGTRLTVV.